The subject of this entry is one TCR beta chain. The antigen is unknown. One end of the junction does not line up with germline, which may come from a read error. These data are taken from a study of regulatory T cells in long-lasting Graves disease. Study results and limitations: Favored gene segments in persistent disease were TRBV28, TRBJ1-2 and TRBJ2-5. The study found persistent patients shared more public clonotypes (approximately 2,700) than new patients (966).

This CDR3 has 14 amino acids. The germline CDR1 and CDR2 sequences are SGHAT and FQDESV (reference sequence). The time point here: persistent/refractory GD, antithyroid drugs over 5 years with positive TRAb. Making the TCR library involved RNA that had been extracted from PBMCs. Arm-PCR of CDR3 regions with iRepertoire HTBI primers generated TCR beta libraries. TCRdb processed the multiplex PCR reads anew with MiXCR; each CDR3 protein has one entry. Of more than 350,000 distinct CDR3 sequences listed, approximately 22% are singletons. Sequencing used peripheral blood mononuclear cells (PBMCs), obtained when the disease was refractory, from a patient treated with antithyroid drugs. The clonotype comes from a female donor with Graves disease. The chain carries TRBV11-1 and TRBJ2-2, with TRBD2 as a possible D gene (6 bases). The CDR3 reads CASSLSALGGKLFF. For the CDR3, the DNA is TGTGCCAGCAGCTTAAGTGCTCTCGGCGGGAAGCTGTTTTTT. The full variable domain, in which reference TRBV11-1 and TRBJ2-2 provide the parts outside the CDR3, is EAEVAQSPRYKITEKSQAVAFWCDPISGHATLYWYRQILGQGPELLVQFQDESVVDDSQLPKDRFSAERLKGVDSTLKIQPAELGDSAMYLCASSLSALGGKLFFGEGSRLTVL.